This T cell receptor (beta chain) is from a study of T cells in Graves' hyperthyroidism and ophthalmopathy. Amplification yielded TCR beta CDR3 regions, with RNA transcripts as the source. The primer set for the first-round RT-PCR of the TCR CDR3 was HTBI. TCRdb redid the calling of the multiplex PCR reads with MiXCR, one entry per CDR3 protein. The sample comprises about 300,000 distinct CDR3 sequences, 20% to 30% of which are singletons, and about 30% rests with the top ten. Trimming left V 5 bases short and J 6 bases short, with 10 bases between. The germline V gene encodes CDR1 SGHTA and CDR2 FQGTGA. The CDR3 length is 13 residues. Overall study results and limits: A 13 V-J signature model discriminated ophthalmopathy versus stable hyperthyroidism.

This clonotype was counted many times. Antigen specificity is unknown. The chain is built from TRBV7-3 and TRBJ2-2, with D possibly called TRBD1 or TRBD2 (5 bases each). Sequencing input: blood. This sequence originates from a man between 40 and 49 years old with Graves' hyperthyroidism that later progressed to Graves' ophthalmopathy. CDR3 region: CASSDSGPGELFF. Here the CDR3 DNA reads TGTGCCAGCAGCGACTCGGGGCCCGGGGAGCTGTTTTTT. The full variable domain, in which reference TRBV7-3 and TRBJ2-2 provide the parts outside the CDR3, is GAGVSQTPSNKVTEKGKYVELRCDPISGHTALYWYRQSLGQGPEFLIYFQGTGAADDSGLPNDRFFAVRPEGSVSTLKIQRTERGDSAVYLCASSDSGPGELFFGEGSRLTVL.